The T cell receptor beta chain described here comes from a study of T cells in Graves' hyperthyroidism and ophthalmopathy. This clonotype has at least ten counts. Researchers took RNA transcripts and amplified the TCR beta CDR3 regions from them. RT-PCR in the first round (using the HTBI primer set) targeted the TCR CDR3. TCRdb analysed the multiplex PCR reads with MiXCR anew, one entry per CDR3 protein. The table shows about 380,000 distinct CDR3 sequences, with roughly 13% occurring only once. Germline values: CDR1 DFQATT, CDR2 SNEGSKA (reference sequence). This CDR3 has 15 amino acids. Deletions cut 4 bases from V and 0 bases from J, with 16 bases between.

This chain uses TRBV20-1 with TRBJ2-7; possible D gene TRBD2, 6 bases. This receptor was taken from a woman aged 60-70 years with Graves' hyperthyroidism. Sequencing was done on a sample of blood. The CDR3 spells CSATTGTSSSYEQYF. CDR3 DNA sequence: TGCAGTGCTACAACCGGGACTTCGAGCTCCTACGAGCAGTACTTC.